This T cell receptor (beta chain) appears in the sequencing data of a study of blood T cell repertoires in COVID-19 (dated by TCRdb to about 2020). Looking at the study overall: Samples covering the acute and convalescent phases of COVID-19 were provided by collaborators in the United States, Italy and Spain. The material from the prospective study consisted of cDNA or gDNA derived from T cells, B-cell-depleted T cells, or PBMCs. Subjects who had been exposed to COVID-19, were actively infected with it, or had recovered from it provided the deeply sampled blood TCRbeta repertoires that made up the dataset. The repertoires were made available in a free public database intended to serve as a resource for research on the immune response to SARS-CoV-2. Samples came from the ongoing ImmuneRACE study (first 160 participants) plus 1,254 subjects from 6 global collaborators. Sample metadata almost always included a de-identified subject ID, COVID-19 status, age in years and sex. Where HLA class I and class II types were available, the types were taken from metadata supplied by the sample provider, not from assay-based typing. Study-wide conclusions, independent of this receptor: How much clinical and demographic metadata was included differed by source and by participant, and the metadata was provided uncurated.

V was cut back by 8 bases and J by 1 base, leaving a gap of 20 bases between them. In the germline V gene, CDR1 corresponds to MDHEN and CDR2 to SYDVKM. The CDR3 contains 16 residues, cysteine and phenylalanine counted. The entry retains the CDR3 DNA only, 48 bases that are in frame from base 1. As regards this clone: It lacks a known antigen. Per-nucleotide qualities are absent, and no much larger clonotype sits a single base away. This CDR3 is also generated by other DNA sequences in the sample.

Each collaborating institution followed its own protocols to collect whole blood in K2EDTA tubes. For TCRbeta analysis, collaborators shipped samples in one of three forms: frozen whole blood, isolated PBMCs, or DNA extracted from either of those sample types. TCRbeta CDR3 regions were amplified from genomic DNA by means of the immunoSEQ Assay, a bias-controlled multiplex PCR. The authors' pipeline ran thus. The number of nucleated cells in each sample was estimated by amplification of reference gene primers within the assay. Sequence reads were collapsed and filtered to measure the absolute abundance of every unique TCRbeta CDR3 rearrangement. For each sample, productive Simpson clonality was calculated as the square root of Simpson's diversity index across productive rearrangements. This is the immuneACCESS table as TCRdb keeps it, with only in-frame sequences that have V and J called. A part of the clones is gone; compared with another copy, unresolved V genes explain less than half, and the rest is unexplained. V, J and clone size are those of that table, while D and trimming were read from the DNA. This sample lists about 120,000 clones; 81% were detected once. About 1.4% of the sample is in the top ten clones.

The sequencing input was peripheral blood. The sequence links TRBV28 to TRBJ1-1; a tentative D call is TRBD1 (5 bases match). The TCR originated in a man aged 45-65 years with acute or convalescent COVID-19. The CDR3: CASSGVRLDRNTEAFF. The nucleotide sequence reads TGTGCCAGCTCCGGAGTGCGCCTCGACAGGAACACTGAAGCTTTCTTT.